The subject of this entry is one T cell receptor (beta chain). This clonotype was picked up a small number of times. The clone's antigen remains unknown. The sample holds no much larger clone one base away, and base qualities are not on file. The sample comes from a study of blood T cells in healthy people across ages (dated by TCRdb to between 2014 and 2017). Turning to the overall study: In model experiments, template switching captured roughly one uniquely barcoded TCR beta cDNA molecule for every two T cells. Age-related changes in TCR beta repertoire diversity were measured in the study by deep sequencing normalized with unique cDNA molecular identifiers. The donors were divided into four age groups: young (average approximately 15 years), middle-aged (about 39), aged (about 60) and long-lived (roughly 86). To avoid experimental bias, donors of different ages were spread randomly across the sequencing lanes. Two additional independent replicas of 1 million unique cDNA reads from the same blood draw were analyzed for two donors (one aged 18 to 30 and one aged 80 or older).

From the cysteine up to the phenylalanine, the CDR3 has a length of 14 residues. Here the CDR3 DNA is all that survives: 42 bases in frame from base 1. The germline V gene specifies SGHVS as CDR1 and FQNEAQ as CDR2. V loses 2 bases of germline sequence and J loses 5 bases, and the interval between the two ends is 12 bases. Systemically healthy Caucasian individuals from Russia, some 36 in total and aged about 6 to 90 years, were included as donors. Around 9.7 milliliters of peripheral blood were collected from each donor into EDTA-treated Vacutainer tubes. Ficoll-Paque density-gradient centrifugation was used to isolate PBMCs, with at least 6 million per sample. Trizol reagent was used to extract total RNA from PBMCs, with at least 6 micrograms per sample. For every donor, flow cytometry on a PBMC aliquot measured the percentage of naive CD45RAhigh/CD27high T cells. Study-wide conclusions, independent of this receptor: Because the CMV infection status of the donors was unknown, age-related changes in expanded clonotypes may potentially have been confounded. Bulk unsorted PBMC profiling prevented conclusive comparison of naive and antigen-experienced compartments. As age increased, observed TCR beta diversity per million T cells dropped in a roughly linear way, and a significant reduction was already evident by age approximately 40. Observed TCR beta diversity correlated strongly with the percentage of naive T cells measured by flow cytometry. Estimates of total diversity from one million sequenced T cells were regarded as lower bounds and underestimates. Compared with the aged group, the long-lived group had more naive CD4+ T cells, fewer expanded clones and increased TCR diversity, a pattern suggesting age selection.

Libraries were made using 5' RACE. The data were produced on an Illumina HiSeq 2500. A second 7 to 11 cycle PCR used a sample-barcoded 5' primer and a J-beta primer mix. A template-switch 5' adaptor carrying 12 random nucleotides introduced a unique molecular identifier onto each TCR beta cDNA molecule. At least 2.5 million CDR3-containing paired-end reads were obtained from each sample. All of the RNA was converted into first-strand cDNA using the Mint cDNA synthesis kit, with a TRBC-specific oligonucleotide serving as the primer. Following uracil-DNA glycosylase treatment, a first 18-cycle PCR with universal primers M1SS and BC2_uni_R was performed on all cDNA. As for the authors' bioinformatics: For normalization, 1 million high-quality reads were randomly selected from each sample, with every read carrying a distinct molecular identifier. Instead of being binned into consensus sequences, reads that shared molecular identifiers were thrown out. CDR3 identification, clonotype clustering and error correction used MiTCR with a Q25 quality threshold and the strictest error-elimination algorithm. A nonparametric unseen species model with Euler transformation was used to estimate lower-bound total TCR beta diversity. Starting from the raw public reads, TCRdb applied fastp trimming at Q25, assembled clones with MiXCR and retained in-frame beta chains. Identical CDR3 protein sequences are pooled into one entry, listed with their most common genes and DNA. For this entry, the V and J calls and clone size follow TCRdb and not the study's own pipeline. The sample table records over a million distinct CDR3 sequences; 42% of these occur just once. In total, the top ten clones hold 6.5% to 10% of the sample.

The source of this sequence is a woman in her late teens or twenties in good health. The chain uses TRBV7-8 and TRBJ2-5; the D segment could be TRBD1, given 6 matching bases. The specimen sequenced was blood. The DNA sequence is TGTGCCAGCAGCTTACTCAGGGGTAGCGAGACCCAGTACTTC. It translates to CASSLLRGSETQYF.